This TCR beta chain came from a study of patients and donors after allogeneic stem cell transplantation. The CDR3 is 15 amino acids. CDR1 is LNHNV and CDR2 is YYDKDF in the germline V gene (reference sequence). V shed 1 base and J 4 bases; nucleotides not matched to a gene: 7. This clonotype was found a few times. TCRdb re-called the RT-PCR reads through MiXCR, storing one row per CDR3 protein. The table has about a million distinct CDR3 sequences, under 20% seen once; the top ten hold around 5.5%. Sequenced material: blood, either unsorted or a sorted T cell fraction (not recorded which). This TCR was sampled from a human donor who was either an allogeneic HSCT recipient or a stem cell or donor lymphocyte infusion donor (not recorded which). It is not recorded whose cells these are; they may come from a transplant donor. The V call is TRBV15, the J call TRBJ2-7; TRBD1 matches at 7 bases. The CDR3: CATSRARDREYEQYF. As DNA, the CDR3 is TGTGCCACCAGCAGAGCCCGGGACAGAGAATACGAGCAGTACTTC.